A selection of T cell receptor beta chains follows, all from one sample in a study of OX40 agonist ivuxolimab in advanced cancers. Repertoires were generated with immunoSEQ multiplex PCR, while TCRdb's copy carries only in-frame clones and drops some. Among 45,000 to 60,000 clones, 80% to 95% were seen once, and the ten largest hold roughly 12%. The specimen comprised CD4+ or CD8+ T cells sorted from blood, sampled in a trial of the OX40 agonist ivuxolimab. The origin of the receptors is an adult with an advanced solid tumor such as melanoma, head and neck, liver or kidney cancer. CDR3s include the opening cysteine and the closing phenylalanine or tryptophan. Each record gives: D gene, V gene, J gene, clone size, CDR3 DNA, CDR3 protein. A D gene is named only where the DNA matches it firmly. Clone sizes are given selectively: once, few, many, or a class where the clone is expanded.

d_call: TRBD1; v_call: TRBV5-1; j_call: TRBJ2-5; clone_size: few; cdr3_nt: TGCGCCAGCAGCCAGGGACAGGGTTTAGAGACCCAGTACTTC; cdr3_aa: CASSQGQGLETQYF
d_call: TRBD2; v_call: TRBV28; j_call: TRBJ2-1; clone_size: -; cdr3_nt: TGTGCCAGCAAAATGGGCGGGGGGGCCCATGAGCAGTTCTTC; cdr3_aa: CASKMGGGAHEQFF
d_call: TRBD1; v_call: TRBV27; j_call: TRBJ1-4; clone_size: -; cdr3_nt: TGTGCCAGCAGTCCGCGACAGGGGGTGGGTCCTTCGGAAAAACTGTTTTTT; cdr3_aa: CASSPRQGVGPSEKLFF
d_call: -; v_call: TRBV5-1; j_call: TRBJ2-2; clone_size: -; cdr3_nt: TGCGCCAGCAGCTTACTAACTTGGACGAACACCGGGGAGCTGTTTTTT; cdr3_aa: CASSLLTWTNTGELFF
d_call: TRBD2; v_call: TRBV5-1; j_call: TRBJ2-3; clone_size: once; cdr3_nt: TGCGCCAGCAGCTTGGGGGAGCGGGGGGGCACAGATACGCAGTATTTT; cdr3_aa: CASSLGERGGTDTQYF
d_call: TRBD2; v_call: TRBV27; j_call: TRBJ2-1; clone_size: -; cdr3_nt: TGTGCCAGCCAACGACTAGCGGGAGGAGTCAATGAGCAGTTCTTC; cdr3_aa: CASQRLAGGVNEQFF
d_call: TRBD2; v_call: TRBV6-1; j_call: TRBJ2-7; clone_size: -; cdr3_nt: TGTGCCAGCAGTTCTAGCGGGAGGGCCCCGTACGAGCAGTACTTC; cdr3_aa: CASSSSGRAPYEQYF
d_call: TRBD2; v_call: TRBV5-1; j_call: TRBJ2-1; clone_size: -; cdr3_nt: TGCGCCAGCAGAGGGACTAGCGGATACAATGAGCAGTTCTTC; cdr3_aa: CASRGTSGYNEQFF
d_call: -; v_call: TRBV7-8; j_call: TRBJ2-3; clone_size: -; cdr3_nt: TGTGCCAGCAGCTTAGGTGTCGGGGGGCCGACAGATACGCAGTATTTT; cdr3_aa: CASSLGVGGPTDTQYF
d_call: TRBD1; v_call: TRBV5-5; j_call: TRBJ2-2; clone_size: -; cdr3_nt: TGTGCCAGCAGCTCCGGGACAGGGGCGACAAACACCGGGGAGCTGTTTTTT; cdr3_aa: CASSSGTGATNTGELFF
d_call: -; v_call: TRBV4-1; j_call: TRBJ2-2; clone_size: -; cdr3_nt: TGCGCCAGCAGCCAAGGAGGCCGAGGGTTTAGCACCGGGGAGCTGTTTTTT; cdr3_aa: CASSQGGRGFSTGELFF
d_call: TRBD1; v_call: TRBV5-4; j_call: TRBJ1-5; clone_size: -; cdr3_nt: TGTGCCAGCAGCCCCGGACAGGGAAATCAGCCCCAGCATTTT; cdr3_aa: CASSPGQGNQPQHF
d_call: -; v_call: TRBV6-5; j_call: TRBJ2-2; clone_size: -; cdr3_nt: TGTGCCAGCAGTTACTTAGGCCGAGACGGGGAGCTGTTTTTT; cdr3_aa: CASSYLGRDGELFF
d_call: -; v_call: TRBV6-6; j_call: TRBJ1-5; clone_size: -; cdr3_nt: TGTGCCAGCAGTTACGGGGGGGGTCAGCCCCAGCATTTT; cdr3_aa: CASSYGGGQPQHF
d_call: -; v_call: TRBV6-1; j_call: TRBJ1-2; clone_size: -; cdr3_nt: TGTGCCAGCAGTACCAAGGGGGGCTCGGATGGCTACACCTTC; cdr3_aa: CASSTKGGSDGYTF
d_call: TRBD2; v_call: TRBV11-1; j_call: TRBJ2-1; clone_size: few; cdr3_nt: TGTGCCAGCACCTCCGGCGGGAGGGGTGAAATATACAATGAGCAGTTCTTC; cdr3_aa: CASTSGGRGEIYNEQFF
d_call: TRBD2; v_call: TRBV5-1; j_call: TRBJ2-7; clone_size: -; cdr3_nt: TGCGCCAGCAGCTTTGCGGGGGGGTACTACGAGCAGTACTTC; cdr3_aa: CASSFAGGYYEQYF
d_call: -; v_call: TRBV27; j_call: TRBJ2-7; clone_size: -; cdr3_nt: TGTGCCAGCAGACCCTCGGCCTCCCCCTACTACGAGCAGTACTTC; cdr3_aa: CASRPSASPYYEQYF
d_call: -; v_call: TRBV7-3; j_call: TRBJ2-2; clone_size: -; cdr3_nt: TGTGCCAGCAGCCCCGGACCTAACACCGGGGAGCTGTTTTTT; cdr3_aa: CASSPGPNTGELFF
d_call: -; v_call: TRBV2; j_call: TRBJ1-4; clone_size: once; cdr3_nt: TGTGCCAGCTCCCGAGACAGTGGAGGTGAAAAACTGTTTTTT; cdr3_aa: CASSRDSGGEKLFF
d_call: -; v_call: TRBV9; j_call: TRBJ2-3; clone_size: -; cdr3_nt: TGTGCCAGCAGCGTAGTGGCCCTTGGGTCTCTCACAGATACGCAGTATTTT; cdr3_aa: CASSVVALGSLTDTQYF
d_call: -; v_call: TRBV19; j_call: TRBJ2-5; clone_size: -; cdr3_nt: TGTGCCAGTAGTATAAGGTGGACCCAGGGTGCCCAAGAGACCCAGTACTTC; cdr3_aa: CASSIRWTQGAQETQYF
d_call: TRBD2; v_call: TRBV7-2; j_call: TRBJ2-5; clone_size: -; cdr3_nt: TGTGCCAGCAGCGCCTGGACTAGCGGGGGGAAAGAGACCCAGTACTTC; cdr3_aa: CASSAWTSGGKETQYF
d_call: TRBD1; v_call: TRBV11-2; j_call: TRBJ2-7; clone_size: -; cdr3_nt: TGTGCCAGCAGCTTTCTCCCCCCCTTAACAGGGGTATTCGAGCAGTACTTC; cdr3_aa: CASSFLPPLTGVFEQYF
d_call: -; v_call: TRBV7-9; j_call: TRBJ1-4; clone_size: -; cdr3_nt: TGTGCCGGAGCTACGGGCCTAGAAAATGAAAAACTGTTTTTT; cdr3_aa: CAGATGLENEKLFF
d_call: TRBD1; v_call: TRBV2; j_call: TRBJ2-2; clone_size: -; cdr3_nt: TGTGCCAGCAGCCCTGGACAGGATAGGTTCGGGGAGCTGTTTTTT; cdr3_aa: CASSPGQDRFGELFF
d_call: TRBD2; v_call: TRBV7-2; j_call: TRBJ2-2; clone_size: -; cdr3_nt: TGTGCCAGCAGTTCACTAGCGGGGGGCACCGGGGAGCTGTTTTTT; cdr3_aa: CASSSLAGGTGELFF
d_call: -; v_call: TRBV29-1; j_call: TRBJ2-2; clone_size: -; cdr3_nt: TGCAGCGTTGATGGCAGAGGGGGGGAGCTGTTTTTT; cdr3_aa: CSVDGRGGELFF
d_call: TRBD2; v_call: TRBV19; j_call: TRBJ2-2; clone_size: -; cdr3_nt: TGTGCCAGTAGTGATCCGGCTAGCGGAAATACCGGGGAGCTGTTTTTT; cdr3_aa: CASSDPASGNTGELFF
d_call: -; v_call: TRBV5-1; j_call: TRBJ1-3; clone_size: -; cdr3_nt: TGCGCCAGCAGCCCTAAATCAAACTCTGGAAACACCATATATTTT; cdr3_aa: CASSPKSNSGNTIYF
d_call: TRBD1; v_call: TRBV11-1; j_call: TRBJ2-7; clone_size: few; cdr3_nt: TGTGCCAGCAGCTTAACCGGACAGGGGTACGAGCAGTACTTC; cdr3_aa: CASSLTGQGYEQYF
d_call: -; v_call: TRBV11-2; j_call: TRBJ1-4; clone_size: -; cdr3_nt: TGTGCCAGCAGCTTAGGTGGTAGGACTGGGGAAAAACTGTTTTTT; cdr3_aa: CASSLGGRTGEKLFF
d_call: -; v_call: TRBV7-9; j_call: TRBJ2-7; clone_size: -; cdr3_nt: TGTGCCAGCAGCTTAGAAAATTCGGGGACGCGGTTCTTC; cdr3_aa: CASSLENSGTRFF
d_call: -; v_call: TRBV2; j_call: TRBJ1-1; clone_size: once; cdr3_nt: TGTGCCAGCACTAAGGGGGAGGCCACTGAAGCTTTCTTT; cdr3_aa: CASTKGEATEAFF
d_call: TRBD2; v_call: TRBV7-3; j_call: TRBJ2-1; clone_size: -; cdr3_nt: TGTGCCAGCAGCCGACAACCAGCGGGAGGGTATGAGCAGTTCTTC; cdr3_aa: CASSRQPAGGYEQFF
d_call: TRBD2; v_call: TRBV10-3; j_call: TRBJ2-4; clone_size: -; cdr3_nt: TGTGCCATCAGCCCCGGGGGGTCTATAGCCAAAAACATTCAGTACTTC; cdr3_aa: CAISPGGSIAKNIQYF
d_call: -; v_call: TRBV18; j_call: TRBJ1-3; clone_size: -; cdr3_nt: TGTGCCAGCTCAGGTGGGAGAAACACCATATATTTT; cdr3_aa: CASSGGRNTIYF
d_call: TRBD1; v_call: TRBV19; j_call: TRBJ1-5; clone_size: -; cdr3_nt: TGTGCCAGTAGTACCAGGGGGCTGCCCCAGCATTTT; cdr3_aa: CASSTRGLPQHF
d_call: -; v_call: TRBV6-5; j_call: TRBJ1-5; clone_size: -; cdr3_nt: TGTGCCAGCACCCCAAAGGCCCCTCAGGGGCCCCAGCATTTT; cdr3_aa: CASTPKAPQGPQHF
d_call: -; v_call: TRBV19; j_call: TRBJ2-7; clone_size: -; cdr3_nt: TGTGCCAGTAGTATAGTGGTTGGGCCTACCTACGAGCAGTACTTC; cdr3_aa: CASSIVVGPTYEQYF
d_call: TRBD1; v_call: TRBV10-2; j_call: TRBJ1-1; clone_size: -; cdr3_nt: TGCGCCAGCAGTTCGGGACAGGGGGCGACGGAAACTGAAGCTTTCTTT; cdr3_aa: CASSSGQGATETEAFF
d_call: -; v_call: TRBV11-2; j_call: TRBJ1-2; clone_size: -; cdr3_nt: TGTGCCAGCAGCCCTATATCGGGCAGGGGTCGGAAGTATGGCTACACCTTC; cdr3_aa: CASSPISGRGRKYGYTF
d_call: TRBD1; v_call: TRBV19; j_call: TRBJ1-2; clone_size: -; cdr3_nt: TGTGCCACTTTAGGGGGCACGACGATTAACTATGGCTACACCTTC; cdr3_aa: CATLGGTTINYGYTF